Listed below are T cell receptor beta chains from one sample, sequenced in a study of molecular identifiers for immune sequencing clone quantification. From the PCR reads, TCRdb called clonotypes with MiXCR, one entry per CDR3 protein. This sample carries some 680,000 distinct CDR3 sequences, around 25% of them seen once, and the ten largest clones take about 0.84%. Material for sequencing was naive CD8+ T cells from blood, with Jurkat cell RNA spiked in. These receptors were obtained from a human donor in good health. Some libraries in this study had Jurkat cell RNA spiked in. CDR3s include the opening cysteine and the closing phenylalanine or tryptophan. Clone sizes are given selectively: once, few, many, or a class where the clone is expanded.

TRBV4-3	many	TRBJ2-5	CASSQDEGWTQYF
TRBV20-1	many	TRBJ2-3	CSASIRDRDSLTDTQYF
TRBV4-1	many	TRBJ2-7	CASSHQGDSFYEQYF
TRBV4-3	few	TRBJ1-2	CASSQRQGGNYGYTF
TRBV11-2	.	TRBJ1-5	CASSFSSRDYSNQPQHF
TRBV4-3	few	TRBJ2-3	CASSQELAGGSDTQYF
TRBV20-1	.	TRBJ2-7	CSAPISPRSSYEQYF
TRBV5-4	few	TRBJ2-1	CASSSQLGEQFF
TRBV6-6	.	TRBJ2-3	CASSYLASITDTQYF
TRBV20-1	.	TRBJ2-5	CSARSKKSETQYF
TRBV5-6	many	TRBJ2-7	CASSAGDEQYF
TRBV6-4	few	TRBJ2-3	CASSATPGLAGGNTQYF
TRBV5-3	.	TRBJ1-3	CASSSGTIGNTIYF
TRBV6-5	.	TRBJ2-2	CASSQPGQPSGELFF
TRBV14	.	TRBJ2-1	CASSQVESSYNEQFF
TRBV9	.	TRBJ2-5	CAGSSGPGPEETQYF
TRBV5-1	few	TRBJ1-2	CASSSSEQGTNGYTF
TRBV4-1	.	TRBJ2-1	CASSQDPSGSGGPYEQFF
TRBV6-5	many	TRBJ1-1	CASSYGTGLNTEAFF
TRBV29-1	many	TRBJ2-2	CSVAFAANTGELFF